The source of this TCR beta chain is a study of graft-versus-host responses after intestinal transplantation (dated by TCRdb to the early 2020s). Study-wide context: The transplants that recipients received were multivisceral, liver-intestinal, or isolated intestinal. All recipients received anti-thymocyte globulin induction followed by maintenance tacrolimus and steroids for around three years. Bulk TCR-beta CDR3 sequencing was used to track graft-versus-host and host-versus-graft alloreactive T cell clones in the graft, circulation and bone marrow after intestinal transplantation. To identify alloreactive clones, pre-transplant mixed lymphocyte reaction products were sequenced and compared with unstimulated pre-transplant donor and recipient T cells. A cohort of 24 intestinal transplant recipients, including one retransplant, was enrolled, and a few patients lacking pretransplant specimens were excluded. A peak of at least 4% donor T cells among recipient peripheral blood mononuclear cells was the definition used for donor T cell macrochimerism. Rather than being sequenced by the commercial service, samples from three later patients were sequenced in-house on an Illumina MiSeq and processed with MiXCR. The paper as a whole reports these results and caveats: The relatively low number and heterogeneity of intestinal transplant patients limited the conclusions. Peak levels of circulating GvH clones were associated with declines in HvG clones early after transplant. High GvH to HvG T cell clonal ratios were observed in the allografts of patients with donor T cell macrochimerism. GvH clones were found in recipient bone marrow, and some of the GvH clones appeared earlier in ileal mucosa or blood, which is consistent with an intestinal mucosal origin.

With respect to this clone: Its binding antigen is unknown. Nothing much larger sits one base from this clone, and base qualities are not available.

Dithiothreitol, EDTA incubations and collagenase D digestion were used to isolate intraepithelial and lamina propria lymphocytes from graft specimens. Bulk TCR-beta sequencing was performed on serial intestinal graft biopsy specimens collected as late as 600 days after transplant. The CDR3 runs 13 residues from the cysteine to the phenylalanine. Only the CDR3 DNA stays, 39 bases, in frame from base 1. The germline V gene (reference sequence) provides CDR1 MNHEY and CDR2 SMNVEV. Libraries were made using the immunoSEQ multiplex PCR assay. High-throughput TCR-beta CDR3 sequencing of genomic DNA from most patients was performed by Adaptive Biotechnologies. As for how the authors treated the data: TCR sequencing data for approximately 17 patients were retrieved from Adaptive's ImmunoSEQ software; three other patients were processed with MiXCR and VDJtools. CDR3 nucleotide sequences shared between donor and recipient were removed because their origin could not be assigned. To count as alloreactive, a clone needed at least 2-fold expansion over unstimulated cells and a minimum CFSE-low frequency of 0.002% (template counts) or 0.001% (read counts). Clones were considered mappable if detected in sequenced pre-transplant spleen, lymph node, or MLR CFSE-low populations of the donor or recipient. The cumulative frequency of alloreactive clones was calculated as a percentage of all sequences, weighted by copy number. Imported from immuneACCESS, the table was reduced by TCRdb to in-frame sequences with V and J called. These copies leave out some clones; in studies compared against another copy, an unresolved V gene accounts for under half, and the cause of the remainder is not known. V and J calls and clone size are copied from that table; D and trimming were computed from the DNA. The sample profile shows about 37,000 clones; about 90% of them were found once. More than 15% of the sample belongs to the ten largest clones.

The TCR originated in a human patient who received an intestinal transplant, so some T cells may come from the graft donor. The sample in question was ileum tissue, obtained 200 to 210 days after intestinal transplant. The sequence joins TRBV27 to TRBJ2-5, with TRBD2 matching 7 junction bases. The DNA end favors TRBJ2-7, so the J call may be wrong. The DNA is as follows: TGTGCCAGCAGTTTTGCGGGAGTATACGAGCAGTACTTC. Translated, this gives CASSFAGVYEQYF.